Described below is a single TCR beta chain sequence and its context. In the original processing: Nucleated cell counts were estimated from reference gene primer amplification. TCRdb keeps only in-frame clones here, not all; method: immunoSEQ multiplex PCR. V and J calls and clone size are as listed in that table; D and trimming were resolved from the DNA. There are some 110,000 clones in the sample; 70% to 85% occur only once, and approximately 3.4% lies in the top ten. The data originate from a study of blood T cell repertoires in COVID-19. Across the study: Sites in the United States, Italy and Spain provided acute and convalescent COVID-19 samples. The cDNA or gDNA used as material had been derived from T cells, B-cell-depleted T cells, or PBMCs.

The V and J ends lost 0 bases and 4 bases respectively, with 9 bases between them. Germline V CDR1 and CDR2: GTSNPN, SVGIG (reference sequence). The CDR3 sequence is 13 residues long. Sequencing input: peripheral blood. This chain links TRBV30 with TRBJ1-1, with a possible D match to TRBD1 (5 bases). The TCR was taken from a woman aged 80 or older with active or convalescent COVID-19. The CDR3 sequence: CAWSVQGFTEAFF. The CDR3 coding sequence is TGTGCCTGGAGTGTTCAGGGTTTCACTGAAGCTTTCTTT.